The T cell receptor (beta chain) under discussion was sequenced for a study of graft-versus-host responses after intestinal transplantation. Study background: Recipients were all induced with anti-thymocyte globulin, then given tacrolimus and steroids for around three years.

Assay used: immunoSEQ multiplex PCR; TCRdb lists only in-frame clones, some missing. Of roughly 99,000 clones in the sample, under 95% were seen once. The ends were cut back, 1 base at V and 11 bases at J, with 14 bases in the middle. Germline V gene data show CDR1 as MGHRA and CDR2 as YSYEKL. The CDR3 runs to 14 residues. Remarks on this clone: Its target is not known.

General study results and limits: There were GvH clones found in recipient marrow, and some of them appeared first in ileum or blood. Allografts carried high graft-versus-host to host-versus-graft clonal ratios in patients having graft-donor T cell macrochimerism.

The sequence was obtained from a human donor who was the organ donor for an intestinal transplant. The rearrangement joins TRBV4-1 to TRBJ1-4; D unclear. The sequencing used unstimulated CD8+ T cells sorted from spleen or lymph node cells, collected before transplant. The DNA for the CDR3 is TGCGCCAGCAGCCAAGTACAGACCGGCTCCAAACTGTTTTTT. Protein: CASSQVQTGSKLFF.